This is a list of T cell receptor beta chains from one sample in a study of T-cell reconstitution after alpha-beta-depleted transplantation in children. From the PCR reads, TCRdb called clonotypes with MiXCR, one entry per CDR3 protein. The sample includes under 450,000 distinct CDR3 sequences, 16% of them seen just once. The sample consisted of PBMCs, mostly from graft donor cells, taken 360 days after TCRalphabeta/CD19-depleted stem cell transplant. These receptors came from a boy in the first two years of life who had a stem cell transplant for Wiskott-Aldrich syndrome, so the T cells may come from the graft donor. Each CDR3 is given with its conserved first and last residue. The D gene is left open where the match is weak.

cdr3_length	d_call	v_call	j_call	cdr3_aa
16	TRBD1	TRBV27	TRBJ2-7	CASSLGGTGGSYEQYF
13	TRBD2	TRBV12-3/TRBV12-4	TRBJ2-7	CASSGLAGYEQYF
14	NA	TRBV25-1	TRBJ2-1	CASSEYGGGNEQFF
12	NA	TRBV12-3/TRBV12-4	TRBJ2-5	CASSSGWETQYF
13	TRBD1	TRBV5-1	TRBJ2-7	CASGPDRGHEQYF
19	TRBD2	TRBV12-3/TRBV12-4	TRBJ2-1	CASRGDRFRLAQSYNEQFF
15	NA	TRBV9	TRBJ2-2	CASSPWIGNTGELFF
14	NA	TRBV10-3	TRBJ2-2	CAISESKNTGELFF
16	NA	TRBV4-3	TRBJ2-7	CASSQDPYRFSYEQYF
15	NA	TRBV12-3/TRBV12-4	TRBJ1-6	CASSLHQGGNSPLHF
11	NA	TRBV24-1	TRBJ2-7	CATSGGEEQYF
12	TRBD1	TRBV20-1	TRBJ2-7	CSARSQGSEQYF
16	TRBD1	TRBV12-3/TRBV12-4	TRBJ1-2	CASSIGTGGINYGYTF
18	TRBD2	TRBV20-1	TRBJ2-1	CSATRTSGSRSSYNEQFF
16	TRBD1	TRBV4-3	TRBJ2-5	CASSQDGTGEGETQYF
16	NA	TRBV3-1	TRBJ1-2	CASSLSGNPRANGYTF
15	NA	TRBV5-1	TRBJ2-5	CASSQSRTYKETQYF
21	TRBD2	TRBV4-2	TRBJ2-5	CASSTPSSLAGGWGYQETQYF
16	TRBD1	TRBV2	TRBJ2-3	CASSRDRDLWADTQYF
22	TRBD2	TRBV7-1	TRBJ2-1	CASSSSQTSGRSRPTAYNEQFF
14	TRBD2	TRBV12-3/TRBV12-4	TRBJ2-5	CASSMTSGKETQYF
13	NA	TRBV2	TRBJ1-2	CASMGGPNGGYTF
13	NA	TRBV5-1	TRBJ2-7	CASTGSSSYEQYF
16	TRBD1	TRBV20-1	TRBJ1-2	CSARGTGGTGAYGYTF
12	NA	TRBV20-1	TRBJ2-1	CSGTVTYNEQFF
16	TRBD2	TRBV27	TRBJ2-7	CASSLSLAELSYEQYF
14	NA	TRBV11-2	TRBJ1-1	CASSLVVINTEAFF
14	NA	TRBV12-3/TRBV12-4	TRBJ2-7	CASSLGGTGYEQYF
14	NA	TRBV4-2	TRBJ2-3	CASSQDRGIDTQYF
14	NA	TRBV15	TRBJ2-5	CATSREPGAGTQYF
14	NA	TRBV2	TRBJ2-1	CASSERESGGNKFF
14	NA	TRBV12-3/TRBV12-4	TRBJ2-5	CASSLALRQETQYF
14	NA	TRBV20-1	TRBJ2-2	CSASGGPYTGELFF
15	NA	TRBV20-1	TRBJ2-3	CSARMSGYGTDTQYF
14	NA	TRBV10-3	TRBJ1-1	CAIKRGGMDTEAFF
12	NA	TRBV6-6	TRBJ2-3	CASSRLTDTQYF
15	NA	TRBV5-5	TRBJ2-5	CASSAMLTGLKTQYF
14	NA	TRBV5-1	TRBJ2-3	CASSLRGGKDTQYF
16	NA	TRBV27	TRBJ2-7	CASSPDRGAASYEQYF
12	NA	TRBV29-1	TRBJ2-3	CSVRANTDTQYF
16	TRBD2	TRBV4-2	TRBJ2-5	CASSPGTSGPLETQYF
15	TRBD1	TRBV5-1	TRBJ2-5	CASSPSRGPEETQYF
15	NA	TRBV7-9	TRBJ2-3	CASSLGGSVSNTQYF
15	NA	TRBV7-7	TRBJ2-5	CASSLLSGNGETQYF
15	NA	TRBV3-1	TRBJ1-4	CASSPTRTAIEKLFF
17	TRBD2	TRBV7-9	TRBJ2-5	CASRRSMSGGAEETQYF
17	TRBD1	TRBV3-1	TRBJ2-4	CASSQKTGGLAKNIQYF
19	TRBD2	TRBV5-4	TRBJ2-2	CASSLGTAGLAANTGELFF
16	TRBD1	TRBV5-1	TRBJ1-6	CASSMDRSSYNSPLHF